These 12 T cell receptor beta chains share one sample of origin, sequenced in a study of blood T cell repertoires in COVID-19. Clones were read by immunoSEQ multiplex PCR, and TCRdb kept only the in-frame ones, dropping some. The sample yields under 250,000 clones, 83% seen once. Sequenced sample: peripheral blood. The receptors originated from a man between 35 and 55 years old with active or convalescent COVID-19.

The rearrangement links TRBV18 to TRBJ1-2; 9 nucleotides match TRBD1. In germline, CDR1 is KGHSH, CDR2 LQKENI. CDR3 size: 14 residues. V trimming: 5 bases; J trimming: 6 bases; junction bases outside the gene matches: 7. The CDR3 nucleotides read TGTGCCAGCTCAGGCCTACGGACAGGGGATGGCTACACCTTC. It translates to CASSGLRTGDGYTF.

This rearrangement joins TRBV6-2 or TRBV6-3 to TRBJ2-1; D is uncertain. V dropped 2 bases and J dropped 6 bases, with 8 bases sitting between them. This CDR3 contains 13 residues. Germline-derived CDR1 and CDR2 are MNHEY and SVGEGT. The CDR3 here is CASSYHPGNEQFF. The CDR3 DNA sequence: TGTGCCAGCAGTTACCACCCAGGCAATGAGCAGTTCTTC.

The V gene is TRBV18, the J gene TRBJ1-2, with D possibly matching TRBD1 (6 bases). The germline V and J ends were trimmed by 2 bases and 0 bases, with 10 bases remaining between them. The V gene's germline CDR1 is KGHSH and CDR2 LQKENI. The CDR3 extends over 15 amino acids. DNA for the CDR3: TGTGCCAGCTCACCAGCGACAGGAGCTAACTATGGCTACACCTTC. This translates into CASSPATGANYGYTF.

This sequence joins TRBV29-1 and TRBJ2-6; perhaps TRBD1 as D (5 bases). The CDR3 sequence is 14 residues long. Germline assignment: CDR1 SQVTM and CDR2 ANQGSEA. V gave up 6 bases and J gave up 1 base, with 10 bases separating them. CDR3 sequence reads: CSVQGLSGANVLTF. The CDR3 region has the DNA TGCAGCGTGCAGGGTTTATCTGGGGCCAACGTCCTGACTTTC. The full variable domain, in which reference TRBV29-1 and TRBJ2-6 provide the parts outside the CDR3, is SAVISQKPSRDICQRGTSLTIQCQVDSQVTMMFWYRQQPGQSLTLIATANQGSEATYESGFVIDKFPISRPNLTFSTLTVSNMSPEDSSIYLCSVQGLSGANVLTFGAGSRLTVL.

V gene TRBV20-1 combines with J gene TRBJ2-5; D not resolved. Germline CDR1 is DFQATT and CDR2 is SNEGSKA (reference sequence). V gave up 0 bases and J gave up 4 bases, with 3 bases separating them. This CDR3 region has 11 residues. The CDR3 DNA is TGCAGTGCTAGAGATCGAGAGACCCAGTACTTC. It codes for CSARDRETQYF.

This chain links TRBV19 with TRBJ2-1; unclear D gene. V dropped 3 bases and J dropped 11 bases, with 8 bases sitting between them. The CDR3 loop spans 11 amino acids. CDR1 is LNHDA, CDR2 SQIVND, per germline (reference sequence). CDR3 in DNA: TGTGCCAGTAGTATTAGTGCTAAGCAGTTCTTC. It yields the protein CASSISAKQFF.

This chain connects TRBV19 to TRBJ1-2; weak D call: TRBD1 (5 bases). Trimming took 5 bases from V and 2 from J, leaving 12 bases between them. The germline CDR1 and CDR2 sequences are LNHDA and SQIVND (reference sequence). The CDR3 runs 14 residues. The CDR3 DNA reads as TGTGCCAGTAGTGAGGAGGGGCGCAACTATGGCTACACCTTC. This sequence encodes CASSEEGRNYGYTF.

This clone was seen a handful of times. The V gene is TRBV5-1, the J gene TRBJ1-6; TRBD1 agrees at 8 bases. The trim removed 5 bases at V and 4 bases at J, leaving 8 bases unmatched. The length of the CDR3 is 16 residues. Looked up from germline, CDR1 is SGHRS and CDR2 is YFSETQ. For the CDR3, the DNA is TGCGCCAGCAGTTCCCCGGACAGGGAATATAATTCACCCCTCCACTTT. Protein product: CASSSPDREYNSPLHF.

The V and J genes are TRBV12-3 or TRBV12-4 and TRBJ1-5; D is undetermined. CDR3 length: 13 residues. Deletions cut 6 bases from V and 3 bases from J, with 9 bases between. CDR3 amino acids: CASSLNFNQPQHF. CDR3 bases: TGTGCCAGCAGCCTTAATTTCAATCAGCCCCAGCATTTT.

V usage is TRBV23-1 and J usage is TRBJ1-6; 9 nucleotides match TRBD1. TRBV23-1 is annotated as an ORF whose role is uncertain. V was pared by 0 bases and J by 1 base, with 4 bases of the junction left unmatched. This CDR3 is built from 18 residues. The CDR3 sequence: CASSQSGDRESYNSPLHF. The CDR3 region has the DNA TGCGCCAGCAGTCAATCAGGGGACAGGGAATCCTATAATTCACCCCTCCACTTT.

This clone has more than one count but fewer than ten. The chain employs TRBV24-1 and TRBJ2-1; TRBD1 agrees at 9 bases. Germline lookup yields CDR1 KGHDR and CDR2 SFDVKD. There are 19 residues in the CDR3. With 0 bases clipped from V and 3 bases from J, the junction kept 11 bases outside the gene matches. CDR3 protein: CATSDLRVSGQGVYNEQFF. CDR3 sequence (DNA): TGTGCCACCAGTGATTTGCGGGTGTCGGGACAGGGCGTCTACAATGAGCAGTTCTTC.

This clone was observed a single time. V usage is TRBV7-2 and J usage is TRBJ2-5; 8 bases match TRBD2. Trimming cost V 2 bases and J 4 bases; bases outside gene matches: 3. This CDR3 comprises 14 residues. The germline V gene encodes CDR1 SGHTA and CDR2 FQGNSA. CDR3 loop: CASSLTRGAETQYF. CDR3 in DNA: TGTGCCAGCAGCTTAACGCGGGGGGCAGAGACCCAGTACTTC.